The sequence of this T cell receptor beta chain was determined in a study of shared clonotypes between healthy human individuals. Data came from immunoSEQ multiplex PCR; TCRdb stores just in-frame clones and leaves some out. This table has some 2.1 million clones, about 95% appearing once. It was into CD45RA+ naive and CD45RA-negative memory subsets that the CD4+ cells were split. This CDR3 is built from 16 residues. CDR1 and CDR2 from the germline V gene are SGHRS and YFSETQ. V was pared by 0 bases and J by 4 bases, with 13 bases between. The source is a man aged 18 to 30 in good health. Sequencing was carried out using naive CD4+ T cells sorted from blood. Subset indicated: CD45RA+ positively selected. This chain uses TRBV5-1 with TRBJ1-4, with a possible D match to TRBD1 (6 bases). The CDR3 coding sequence is TGCGCCAGCAGCTTGGAGGTGGGGGCTGGTAATGAAAAACTGTTTTTT. Translation: CASSLEVGAGNEKLFF.